This T cell receptor (beta chain) was sequenced during a study of graft-versus-host responses after intestinal transplantation. On the study more broadly: Recipients got multivisceral, liver-intestinal, or isolated intestinal transplants.

Trimming took 2 bases from V and 4 from J, leaving 11 bases between them. CDR3 length: 14 residues. Germline V gives CDR1 SGHTA, CDR2 FQGTGA. The data were produced by immunoSEQ multiplex PCR, yet TCRdb's version contains in-frame clones alone and is incomplete. The sample consists of about 20,000 clones, roughly 86% of them appearing once. The sequence was obtained from a human patient who received an intestinal transplant, so some T cells may come from the graft donor. This chain uses TRBV7-3 with TRBJ2-5; D unclear. The specimen comprised PBMCs, sampled 230 to 240 days after intestinal transplant. The DNA of the CDR3 is TGTGCCAGCAGCTTAGGCTTGGGCTCAGAGACCCAGTACTTC. This translates into CASSLGLGSETQYF.